This T cell receptor beta chain stems from a study of CXCR3-negative and CXCR3-positive naive CD8 T cells. Carrying UMI labels, the TRB cDNA libraries were prepared through 5' RACE. TCRdb reprocessed the 5' RACE reads, keeping one entry per CDR3 protein, no DNA. The listing records roughly 56,000 distinct CDR3 sequences. Per germline, CDR1 SGHVS and CDR2 FQNEAQ. The CDR3 has 15 residues. Regarding this clonotype: Its matching antigen is unknown.

Study-wide points: Naive CXCR3-positive and CXCR3-negative cells shared similar TRBV-TRBJ usage, unlike memory cells.

The genes are TRBV7-8 and TRBJ2-2; lacking DNA, the TRBD2 call made by TCRdb goes unchecked. This clonotype was sampled from a human donor in good health. Some clones in this sample may be carry-over from other donors' samples. Sequencing was done on a sample of naive CXCR3- CD8+ T cells from blood. Subset meaning: CD45RO-CCR7+CD27+CD95- naive CD8+ T cells lacking CXCR3 (TNR3-). This CDR3 is CASSPGLAGTGELFF. Based on the CDR3 plus reference TRBV7-8 and TRBJ2-2, the full variable domain is GAGVSQSPRYKVAKRGQDVALRCDPISGHVSLFWYQQALGQGPEFLTYFQNEAQLDKSGLPSDRFFAERPEGSVSTLKIQRTQQEDSAVYLCASSPGLAGTGELFFGEGSRLTVL.